Below, 3 T cell receptor beta chains from the same sample are listed, as sequenced in a study of response to subunit inactivated influenza vaccine. TCRdb re-derived calls from the RT-PCR reads in MiXCR, one entry per CDR3 protein. The sample lists 250,000 to 350,000 distinct CDR3 sequences, 20% to 25% occurring once. The specimen comprised PBMCs from blood, sampled 21 months after vaccination. These receptors were taken from a man in his fifties or sixties who received an inactivated influenza vaccine.

The chain is built from TRBV2 and TRBJ1-2, with D unclear. The V end lost 4 bases, the J end lost 5 bases, and 11 bases lay between the germline ends. Germline V CDR1 and CDR2: SNHLY, FYNNEI. The CDR3 length is 13 residues. The CDR3 spells CASSGSSPYGYTF. CDR3 coding DNA: TGTGCCAGCAGTGGCTCGAGCCCTTATGGCTACACCTTC.

This clonotype was counted many times. This chain connects TRBV20-1 to TRBJ1-4, with D possibly TRBD1 on 6 matching bases. Trimming shortened V by 0 bases and J by 4 bases, and 12 bases separated the two germline ends. Looked up from germline, CDR1 is DFQATT and CDR2 is SNEGSKA (reference sequence). The CDR3 covers 15 residues. This CDR3 reads CSARDGGNFNEKLFF. CDR3 sequence (DNA): TGCAGTGCTAGAGATGGGGGCAACTTTAATGAAAAACTGTTTTTT.

The V and J genes are TRBV11-2 and TRBJ2-7; no clear D. Germline V gene lookup returns CDR1 SGHAT and CDR2 FQNNGV. CDR3 size: 14 residues. V was pared by 4 bases and J by 3 bases, with 13 bases between. The CDR3 sequence: CASSSTVTGYEQYF. The CDR3 region has the DNA TGTGCCAGCAGCTCAACAGTAACGGGCTACGAGCAGTACTTC.